Shown below are 5 T cell receptor beta chains from a single sample sequenced in a study of CD8+ T cells in alopecia areata. Following RNA extraction, reverse transcription yielded cDNA that acted as the sequencing template. The repertoire was sequenced with immunoSEQ multiplex PCR; TCRdb's copy has only in-frame clones and lacks some. The sample has over 150,000 clones, approximately 55% seen once. Treatment noted: oral pan-JAK inhibitor, 5-10 mg twice daily. The sample in question was CD8+ T cells sorted from blood, obtained at week 24, from a patient treated with tofacitinib. The receptors were gathered from a human donor with alopecia areata.

This clone was picked up one time. The chain is built from TRBV27 and TRBJ2-5; the D call may be TRBD1 or TRBD2 (5 bases each). V was trimmed by 6 bases and J by 3 bases, leaving 11 bases between them. CDR1 is MNHEY and CDR2 is SMNVEV in the germline V gene (reference sequence). This CDR3 is built from 13 residues. The CDR3 nucleotides read TGTGCCAGCAGGGGGGAAGGGAAAGAGACCCAGTACTTC. Translating it yields CASRGEGKETQYF.

This clone has just a few counts. This chain connects TRBV7-9 to TRBJ2-3; D unclear. Trimming removed 1 base at V and 0 bases at J, with 11 bases between. The CDR3 is 16 residues long. Germline V gives CDR1 SEHNR, CDR2 FQNEAQ (reference sequence). CDR3 loop: CASSLVALTSTDTQYF. CDR3 nucleotides: TGTGCCAGCAGCTTAGTTGCGTTAACTAGCACAGATACGCAGTATTTT.

This clone was recorded a few times. V usage is TRBV7-2 and J usage is TRBJ2-7; perhaps TRBD1 as D (6 bases). V was shortened by 4 bases and J by 2 bases, with 15 bases between the two germline ends. The CDR3 is 15 amino acids. Germline V gene data show CDR1 as SGHTA and CDR2 as FQGNSA. The CDR3 sequence is CASSSLPGQTYEQYF. CDR3 DNA: TGTGCCAGCAGCTCTTTACCGGGACAAACCTACGAGCAGTACTTC.

The sample holds a few counts of this clone. The rearrangement links TRBV19 to TRBJ2-1, with D tentatively TRBD2 (6 bases). Germline V gene data show CDR1 as LNHDA and CDR2 as SQIVND (reference sequence). Trimming removed 4 bases at V and 7 bases at J, with 11 bases between. The CDR3 length is 13 residues. CDR3 DNA: TGTGCCAGTAGTACCGGGACTTGGAATGAGCAGTTCTTC. It codes for CASSTGTWNEQFF.

This sequence joins TRBV29-1 and TRBJ1-5, with D maybe TRBD1 (6 bases). The CDR3 totals 15 residues. The germline gives CDR1 SQVTM, CDR2 ANQGSEA. V was shortened by 6 bases and J by 5 bases, with 20 bases between the two germline ends. The CDR3 loop reads CSVAESGGGDQPQHF. In nucleotides, the CDR3 is TGCAGCGTCGCCGAATCGGGGGGCGGAGATCAGCCCCAGCATTTT.